The 31 T cell receptor beta chains presented below share a single source sample, sequenced in a study of T-cell reconstitution after alpha-beta-depleted transplantation in children. Unique molecular identifiers were used to barcode this TCRbeta library. TCRdb reprocessed the PCR reads with MiXCR, giving one entry per CDR3 protein. The sample includes fewer than 700,000 distinct CDR3 sequences, approximately 13% of them seen just once. The specimen comprised PBMCs, mostly from graft donor cells, sampled 360 days after TCRalphabeta/CD19-depleted stem cell transplant. The receptor source for this set is a male patient aged 10-17 years who had a stem cell transplant for acute myeloid leukemia, so the T cells may come from the graft donor.

The V gene is TRBV28, the J gene TRBJ2-7; 16 positions match TRBD2. V was pared by 5 bases and J by 5 bases, with 6 bases of the junction left unmatched. Germline V CDR1 and CDR2: MDHEN, SYDVKM. The CDR3 is 16 amino acids. The CDR3 bases are TGTGCCAGCAGTCTGGGACTAGCGGGAGGGCGCGACGAGCAGTACTTC. This codes for CASSLGLAGGRDEQYF.

This clonotype has at least ten counts. This rearrangement joins TRBV3-1 to TRBJ1-5; D is undetermined. With 1 base removed from V and 6 bases from J, the gap between germline ends came to 10 bases. CDR1 LGHDT and CDR2 YNNKEL come from the germline V gene (reference sequence). This CDR3 contains 14 residues. CDR3 nucleotide sequence: TGTGCCAGCAGCCAAGGAGGCGCTATTCAGCCCCAGCATTTT. It codes for CASSQGGAIQPQHF.

The sample holds a few counts of this clonotype. The chain has TRBV12-3 or TRBV12-4 and TRBJ2-6, with TRBD1 matching over 8 bases. The CDR3 has 15 residues. The V segment lost 6 bases and the J segment 2 bases; nucleotides outside the gene matches: 3. This CDR3 reads CASSPGQAGANVLTF. The CDR3 region has the DNA TGTGCCAGCAGCCCGGGACAGGCTGGGGCCAACGTCCTGACTTTC.

Many counts were recorded for this clonotype. This rearrangement joins TRBV5-1 to TRBJ2-7; D perhaps matches TRBD1 (5 bases). CDR1 and CDR2 from the germline V gene are SGHRS and YFSETQ. Trimming removed 4 bases from V and 7 bases from J, with 18 bases in between. The CDR3 totals 14 residues. The chain's CDR3 is CASSPGPAREEQYF. The CDR3 DNA follows: TGCGCCAGCAGCCCAGGGCCCGCCAGGGAAGAGCAGTACTTC.

On this clonotype: Being one base from a much bigger clone, this may be a read error. The chain recombines TRBV5-1 with TRBJ1-4; D ambiguous. V was pared by 3 bases and J by 9 bases, with 18 bases between. There are 15 residues in the CDR3. Germline values: CDR1 SGHRS, CDR2 YFSETQ. CDR3 sequence reads: CASSSPGGRNQKLFF. The CDR3, as DNA: TGCGCCAGCAGCTCCCCAGGAGGACGGAATCAAAAACTGTTTTTT.

This clonotype has ten or more counts. The chain's CDR3 is CASSRDRVSEQYF. In DNA, the CDR3 is TGTGCCAGCAGTCGGGACAGGGTCAGCGAGCAGTACTTC. The rearrangement joins TRBV28 to TRBJ2-7, with 9 bases that match TRBD1. Germline V lookup: CDR1 MDHEN, CDR2 SYDVKM. V lost 5 bases to trimming and J lost 6 bases; unmatched junction nucleotides: 5. The CDR3 runs to 13 residues.

The chain is built from TRBV20-1 and TRBJ1-5; the D is unclear. The V end lost 6 bases, the J end lost 2 bases, and 17 bases lay between the germline ends. CDR1 is DFQATT and CDR2 is SNEGSKA in the germline V gene (reference sequence). The length of the CDR3 is 15 residues. CDR3 sequence: CSAPAVRMGNQPQHF. The CDR3 DNA is TGCAGTGCCCCAGCGGTCAGAATGGGCAATCAGCCCCAGCATTTT.

This clonotype occurred many times. V gene TRBV25-1 combines with J gene TRBJ2-1; 12 nucleotides align to TRBD2. With 9 bases clipped from V and 12 bases from J, the junction kept 9 bases outside the gene matches. Germline lookup yields CDR1 MGHDK and CDR2 SYGVNS. The CDR3 extends over 13 amino acids. The CDR3 nucleotides are TGTGCCAGTCGGACTAGCGGGACACAGACGCAGTTCTTC. It is translated as CASRTSGTQTQFF.

This clonotype was recorded a few times. This chain links TRBV6-5 with TRBJ1-2; TRBD1 might be the D (5 bases). V lost 3 bases and J lost 4, with 9 bases in between. The CDR3 is 13 amino acids. CDR1 MNHEY and CDR2 SVGAGI come from the germline V gene. CDR3 protein: CASSYGGGYGYTF. The DNA for the CDR3 is TGTGCCAGCAGTTATGGGGGGGGCTATGGCTACACCTTC.

This chain joins TRBV6-2 or TRBV6-3 and TRBJ2-1; 9 positions match TRBD2. V lost 0 bases to trimming and J lost 0 bases; unmatched junction nucleotides: 3. CDR3 length: 17 amino acids. The germline V gene has CDR1 MNHEY and CDR2 SVGEGT. CDR3 protein: CASSYSISGSSYNEQFF. CDR3 coding DNA: TGTGCCAGCAGTTACTCTATTAGCGGGAGCTCCTACAATGAGCAGTTCTTC.

The gene calls are TRBV29-1 and TRBJ2-3; 11 bases fit TRBD2. The junction had 10 bases not matched to a gene; V was cut back by 8 bases and J by 3 bases. The CDR3 covers 15 residues. CDR1 and CDR2 from the germline V gene are SQVTM and ANQGSEA. The CDR3 region has the DNA TGCAGCTCGGGAGGGGGGACTAGCGGTACAGATACGCAGTATTTT. It yields the protein CSSGGGTSGTDTQYF.

This clonotype occurred many times. The V and J genes are TRBV29-1 and TRBJ2-7, with 8 bases that match TRBD1. Trimming cost V 4 bases and J 6 bases; bases outside gene matches: 14. The germline gives CDR1 SQVTM, CDR2 ANQGSEA. The CDR3 has 15 residues. The CDR3 nucleotides read TGCAGCGTTGGGTCAGGGGGCGGCCTAACGGTCGAGCAGTACTTC. The encoded protein is CSVGSGGGLTVEQYF.

Only a few counts were recorded for this clonotype. The CDR3 DNA is TGTGCCAGCAGTTTATACCCCCGGAGCGGATCCTACAATGAGCAGTTCTTC. It yields the protein CASSLYPRSGSYNEQFF. The chain employs TRBV27 and TRBJ2-1; perhaps TRBD2 as D (5 bases). V was shortened by 1 base and J by 1 base, with 14 bases between the two germline ends. The germline V gene has CDR1 MNHEY and CDR2 SMNVEV (reference sequence). CDR3 length: 17 residues.

This clonotype was seen many times. The chain recombines TRBV6-1 with TRBJ2-2; TRBD2 is a possible D gene (6 bases). Germline V gene data show CDR1 as MNHNS and CDR2 as SASEGT. The CDR3 sequence is 13 residues long. CDR3 protein: CATEGLNTGELFF. CDR3 coding DNA: TGTGCTACGGAGGGGTTGAACACCGGGGAGCTGTTTTTT.

This sequence joins TRBV3-1 and TRBJ1-2, with unresolved D. The CDR3 runs to 13 residues. Deletions cut 3 bases from V and 0 bases from J, with 5 bases between. Germline V CDR1 and CDR2: LGHDT, YNNKEL (reference sequence). CDR3 sequence (DNA): TGTGCCAGCAGCCAGGGTGCTAACTATGGCTACACCTTC. This translates into CASSQGANYGYTF.

This clonotype has only a few counts. CDR3 DNA sequence: TGTGCCAGCAGTTACTTGGGACAGAGCTCCTACGAGCAGTACTTC. Translated, it gives CASSYLGQSSYEQYF. V and J are TRBV6-2 or TRBV6-3 and TRBJ2-7, with TRBD1 matching 7 bases. Germline V gene sequence: CDR1 MNHEY, CDR2 SVGEGT. The V segment lost 1 base and the J segment 0 bases; nucleotides outside the gene matches: 3. The CDR3 extends over 15 amino acids.

The chain combines TRBV7-2 with TRBJ2-1; 8 bases match TRBD1. The V gene end was trimmed by 1 base and the J gene end by 7 bases; junction bases not matched to a gene: 9. Germline V gene sequence: CDR1 SGHTA, CDR2 FQGNSA. This CDR3 has 16 residues. The CDR3 loop reads CASSLDPGGSTNEQFF. The CDR3 DNA sequence: TGTGCCAGCAGCTTAGACCCAGGGGGCTCTACAAATGAGCAGTTCTTC. The complete variable domain, with remaining parts taken from reference TRBV7-2 and TRBJ2-1, reads GAGVSQSPSNKVTEKGKDVELRCDPISGHTALYWYRQSLGQGLEFLIYFQGNSAPDKSGLPSDRFSAERTGGSVSTLTIQRTQQEDSAVYLCASSLDPGGSTNEQFFGPGTRLTVL.

This clonotype was counted many times. The chain combines TRBV7-9 with TRBJ2-5, with D hard to call. The germline V and J ends were trimmed by 0 bases and 2 bases, with 10 bases remaining between them. CDR1 and CDR2 (germline): SEHNR, FQNEAQ (reference sequence). The CDR3 spans 15 residues. CDR3 DNA: TGTGCCAGCAGCTTAGCGCTGGAGATGCAAGAGACCCAGTACTTC. It codes for CASSLALEMQETQYF.

This clonotype appeared many times. This chain uses TRBV5-1 with TRBJ2-1; 7 bases fit TRBD2. From germline, CDR1 is SGHRS and CDR2 YFSETQ. There are 13 residues in the CDR3. J lost 9 bases, V lost 4 bases, and 7 bases had no gene match. CDR3 amino acids: CASSPGLSGEQFF. The CDR3 DNA sequence: TGCGCCAGCAGCCCGGGACTATCGGGTGAGCAGTTCTTC.

This clonotype was found a few times. The chain employs TRBV4-3 and TRBJ1-1, with 7 positions matching TRBD1. V was clipped by 1 base and J by 8 bases; unmatched bases: 4. The CDR3 loop spans 13 amino acids. In germline, CDR1 is LGHNA, CDR2 YSLEER. This CDR3 reads CASSQVGTAEAFF. CDR3 coding DNA: TGCGCCAGCAGCCAAGTTGGGACAGCCGAAGCTTTCTTT.

In this sample, this clonotype turned up a few times. The chain is built from TRBV15 and TRBJ2-7, with D possibly matching TRBD1 (6 bases). Germline V gene sequence: CDR1 LNHNV, CDR2 YYDKDF (reference sequence). This CDR3 comprises 14 residues. Trimming cost V 3 bases and J 3 bases, with 12 bases left between them. CDR3 bases: TGTGCCACCAGCAGGGGGGCGACAATCTACGAGCAGTACTTC. Translated, it gives CATSRGATIYEQYF.

J is TRBJ1-2 and V is TRBV6-1, with D tentatively TRBD1 (5 bases). This CDR3 contains 15 residues. The ends were cut back, 1 base at V and 4 bases at J, with 13 bases in the middle. The germline CDR1 and CDR2 sequences are MNHNS and SASEGT. CDR3 bases: TGTGCCAGCAGTGAAGTTCCGGGTCAGGGCTATGGCTACACCTTC. Translation: CASSEVPGQGYGYTF.

This chain connects TRBV12-3 or TRBV12-4 to TRBJ1-4; D gene ambiguous. The V end was cut by 6 bases, the J end by 7 bases, with 21 bases between. The CDR3 sequence is 16 residues long. The CDR3 spells CASSLLSAGIGEKLFF. DNA for the CDR3: TGTGCCAGCAGCTTACTATCCGCGGGGATAGGTGAAAAACTGTTTTTT.

This clonotype was observed a few times. This chain links TRBV12-3 or TRBV12-4 with TRBJ2-3; 9 bases are shared with TRBD1. Trimming took 6 bases from V and 1 from J; bases not matched to a gene: 11. This CDR3 region has 17 residues. The CDR3 here is CASSPGTGPSGTDTQYF. The CDR3 DNA reads TGTGCCAGCAGCCCCGGGACAGGGCCCTCCGGCACAGATACGCAGTATTTT.

This clonotype was seen ten or more times. V gene TRBV4-2 combines with J gene TRBJ2-5, with D unclear. Germline V gene data show CDR1 as LGHNA and CDR2 as YNFKEQ. Trimming left V 1 base short and J 7 bases short, with 13 bases between. CDR3 length: 14 amino acids. CDR3 protein: CASSQVNEPRTQYF. In nucleotides, the CDR3 is TGTGCCAGCAGCCAAGTGAACGAGCCGCGGACCCAGTACTTC.

This clonotype appeared many times. The chain couples TRBV5-6 to TRBJ2-1; D unresolved. V lost 4 bases and J lost 8, with 7 bases in between. CDR3 length: 11 residues. CDR1 is SGHDT and CDR2 is YYEEEE in the germline V gene. The CDR3 sequence: CASSDPHEQFF. In DNA form, the CDR3 reads TGTGCCAGCAGCGACCCGCATGAGCAGTTCTTC. Filled out from reference TRBV5-6 and TRBJ2-1, the complete variable domain reads DAGVTQSPTHLIKTRGQQVTLRCSPKSGHDTVSWYQQALGQGPQFIFQYYEEEERQRGNFPDRFSGHQFPNYSSELNVNALLLGDSALYLCASSDPHEQFFGPGTRLTVL.

This clonotype was detected a few times. The rearrangement links TRBV19 to TRBJ2-1; 7 bases align to TRBD1. CDR3 length equals 16 residues. Germline V gene lookup returns CDR1 LNHDA and CDR2 SQIVND (reference sequence). J was trimmed by 3 bases and V by 4 bases; bases with no gene match: 9. Here the CDR3 DNA reads TGTGCCAGTAGTACCCGGACAGGAGAAAACTACAATGAGCAGTTCTTC. Protein: CASSTRTGENYNEQFF.

This clonotype occurred a few times. The chain combines TRBV7-6 with TRBJ2-3; D not resolved. Trimming removed 4 bases at V and 6 bases at J, with 20 bases between. Germline V gene lookup returns CDR1 SGHVS and CDR2 FNYEAQ. This CDR3 comprises 16 residues. The CDR3 nucleotides are TGTGCCAGCAGCTCCCCTAGAGCGTCGGACGGGGATACGCAGTATTTT. Amino acid sequence: CASSSPRASDGDTQYF.

The chain has TRBV7-2 and TRBJ2-7, with 7 bases fitting TRBD2. The CDR3 is 14 residues long. The trim removed 1 base at V and 4 bases at J, leaving 4 bases unmatched. Germline CDR1 SGHTA, CDR2 FQGNSA. CDR3 amino acids: CASSLGGRRYEQYF. The CDR3 DNA reads as TGTGCCAGCAGCTTAGGCGGGAGACGGTACGAGCAGTACTTC.

This clonotype was detected many times. The V call is TRBV2, the J call TRBJ2-2; 7 nucleotides line up with TRBD2. The CDR3 sequence is 14 residues long. Germline V gives CDR1 SNHLY, CDR2 FYNNEI. V trimming: 3 bases; J trimming: 6 bases; junction bases outside the gene matches: 4. CDR3 amino acids: CASSDRLASGELFF. The CDR3 bases are TGTGCCAGCAGTGACCGACTAGCCTCCGGGGAGCTGTTTTTT. Full variable domain (missing parts from reference TRBV2 and TRBJ2-2): EPEVTQTPSHQVTQMGQEVILRCVPISNHLYFYWYRQILGQKVEFLVSFYNNEISEKSEIFDDQFSVERPDGSNFTLKIRSTKLEDSAMYFCASSDRLASGELFFGEGSRLTVL.

In this sample, this clonotype turned up a few times. V usage is TRBV5-6 and J usage is TRBJ2-2; D gene uncertain. V lost 0 bases, J lost 3 bases, and 9 bases lay in between. This CDR3 region has 15 residues. Germline V lookup: CDR1 SGHDT, CDR2 YYEEEE. CDR3 sequence reads: CASSLGPLYTGELFF. DNA for the CDR3: TGTGCCAGCAGCTTGGGGCCCTTATACACCGGGGAGCTGTTTTTT.